This entry describes one TCR beta chain. This entry is derived from a study of early T cells in non-severe SARS-CoV-2 infection. CDR1 is MGHRA, CDR2 YSYEKL, per germline. Trimming at V came to 5 bases and at J to 7 bases, leaving 0 bases not matched to a gene. CDR3 length equals 13 residues. TCRdb re-analysed the 5' RACE reads in MiXCR, keeping a single row per CDR3 protein. Here the sample spans approximately 99,000 distinct CDR3 sequences, roughly 12% being singletons. The chain combines TRBV4-1 with TRBJ2-1; TRBD2 aligns across 12 bases. Sequencing was carried out using whole blood. The receptor was derived from an adult who was a healthcare worker with PCR-confirmed SARS-CoV-2 infection or an uninfected control (not recorded which). CDR3 nucleotides: TGCGCCAGCAGCGGACTAGCGGGGAATGAGCAGTTCTTC. It codes for CASSGLAGNEQFF.